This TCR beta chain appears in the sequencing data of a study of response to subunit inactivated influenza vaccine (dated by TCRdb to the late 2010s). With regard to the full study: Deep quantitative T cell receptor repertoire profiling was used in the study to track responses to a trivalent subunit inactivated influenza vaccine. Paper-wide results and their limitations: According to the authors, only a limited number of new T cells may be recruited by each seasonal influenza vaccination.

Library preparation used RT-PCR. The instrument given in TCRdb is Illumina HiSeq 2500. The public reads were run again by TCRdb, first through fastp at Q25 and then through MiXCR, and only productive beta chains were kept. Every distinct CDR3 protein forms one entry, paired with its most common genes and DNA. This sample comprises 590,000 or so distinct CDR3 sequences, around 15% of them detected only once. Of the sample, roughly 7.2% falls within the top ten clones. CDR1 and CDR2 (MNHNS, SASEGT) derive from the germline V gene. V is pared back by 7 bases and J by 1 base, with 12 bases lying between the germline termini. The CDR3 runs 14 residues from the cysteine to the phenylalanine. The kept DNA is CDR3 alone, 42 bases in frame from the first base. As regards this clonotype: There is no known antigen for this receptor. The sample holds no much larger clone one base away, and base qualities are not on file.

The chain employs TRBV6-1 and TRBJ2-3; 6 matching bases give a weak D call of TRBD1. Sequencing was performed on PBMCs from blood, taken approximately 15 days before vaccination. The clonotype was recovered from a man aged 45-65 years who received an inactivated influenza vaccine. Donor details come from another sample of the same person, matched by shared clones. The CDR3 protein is CASTPGVRTDTQYF. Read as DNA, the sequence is TGTGCCAGCACCCCAGGGGTCCGCACAGATACGCAGTATTTT.